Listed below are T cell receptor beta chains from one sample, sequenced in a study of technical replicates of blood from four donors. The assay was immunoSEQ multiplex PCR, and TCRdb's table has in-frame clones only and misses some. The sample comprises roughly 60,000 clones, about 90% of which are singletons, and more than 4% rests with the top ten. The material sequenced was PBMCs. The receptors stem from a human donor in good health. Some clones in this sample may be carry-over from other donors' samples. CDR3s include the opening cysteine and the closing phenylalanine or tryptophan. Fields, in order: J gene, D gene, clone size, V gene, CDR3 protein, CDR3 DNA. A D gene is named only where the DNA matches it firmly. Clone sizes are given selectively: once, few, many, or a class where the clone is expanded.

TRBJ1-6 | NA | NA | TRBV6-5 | CASSRTRYNSPLHF | TGTGCCAGCAGTCGGACACGCTATAATTCACCCCTCCACTTT
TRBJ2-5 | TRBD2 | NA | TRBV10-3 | CAIADRLAGPAGETQYF | TGTGCCATCGCCGATAGACTAGCGGGTCCGGCGGGAGAGACCCAGTACTTC
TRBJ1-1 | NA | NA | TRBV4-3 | CASSQDRQGFLDTEAFF | TGCGCCAGCAGCCAAGATCGCCAGGGATTCTTGGACACTGAAGCTTTCTTT
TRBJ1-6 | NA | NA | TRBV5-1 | CASGASSYNSPLHF | TGCGCCAGCGGTGCGAGCTCCTATAATTCACCCCTCCACTTT
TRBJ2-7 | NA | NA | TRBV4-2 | CASSQTRGVYEQYF | TGTGCCAGCAGCCAAACCAGGGGGGTCTACGAGCAGTACTTC
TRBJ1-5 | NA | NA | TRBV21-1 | CASSKGAWNQPQHF | TGTGCCAGCAGCAAAGGAGCCTGGAATCAGCCCCAGCATTTT
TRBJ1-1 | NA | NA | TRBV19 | CASSRAWGPNTEAFF | TGTGCCAGTAGTCGGGCCTGGGGGCCGAACACTGAAGCTTTCTTT
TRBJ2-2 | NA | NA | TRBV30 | CAWSVGRGELFF | TGTGCCTGGAGTGTGGGCAGGGGGGAGCTGTTTTTT
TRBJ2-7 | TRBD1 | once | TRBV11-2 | CASSRDRDYEQYF | TGTGCCAGCAGCCGTGACAGGGACTACGAGCAGTACTTC
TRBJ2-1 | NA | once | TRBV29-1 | CSVAGVNEQFF | TGCAGCGTCGCCGGAGTGAATGAGCAGTTCTTC
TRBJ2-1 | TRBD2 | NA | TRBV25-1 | CASSAGGLFNEQFF | TGTGCCAGCAGTGCGGGGGGGCTGTTCAATGAGCAGTTCTTC
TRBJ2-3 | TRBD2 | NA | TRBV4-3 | CASSQDWTGGAFGTDTQYF | TGCGCCAGCAGCCAAGATTGGACCGGGGGGGCTTTTGGCACAGATACGCAGTATTTT
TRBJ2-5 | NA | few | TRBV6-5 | CASSYSHSYETQYF | TGTGCCAGCAGTTACTCCCACTCATATGAGACCCAGTACTTC
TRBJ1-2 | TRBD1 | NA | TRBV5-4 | CASSSGQGRGVNGYTF | TGTGCCAGCAGTTCAGGACAGGGAAGAGGGGTGAATGGCTACACCTTC
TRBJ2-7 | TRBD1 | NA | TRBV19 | CASARIPGQGSHEQYF | TGTGCCAGTGCGAGAATTCCGGGACAGGGAAGCCACGAGCAGTACTTC
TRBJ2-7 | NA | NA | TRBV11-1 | CASSHRQALYF | TGTGCCAGCAGCCACAGGCAGGCTCTTTACTTC
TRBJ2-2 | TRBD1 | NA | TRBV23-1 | CASSQSLFRVQGLNTGELFF | TGCGCCAGCAGTCAATCTCTGTTCCGTGTACAGGGGCTTAATACCGGGGAGCTGTTTTTT
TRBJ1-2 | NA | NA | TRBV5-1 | CASSFGQGLTGYTF | TGCGCCAGCAGCTTTGGTCAGGGGCTTACTGGCTACACCTTC
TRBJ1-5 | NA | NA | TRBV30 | CAWGPGSGYQPQHF | TGTGCCTGGGGCCCTGGATCGGGGTATCAGCCCCAGCATTTT
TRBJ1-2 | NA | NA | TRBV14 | CASSPQARFNYGYTF | TGTGCCAGCAGCCCTCAGGCCAGGTTTAACTATGGCTACACCTTC
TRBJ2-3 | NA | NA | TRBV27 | CASSSRGTDTQYF | TGTGCCAGCAGTTCGAGGGGCACAGATACGCAGTATTTT
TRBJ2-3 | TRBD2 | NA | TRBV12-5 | CASERGDTDTQYF | TGTGCTAGTGAGCGGGGGGACACAGATACGCAGTATTTT
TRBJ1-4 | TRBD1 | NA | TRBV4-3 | CASSPMDRGLEKLFF | TGCGCCAGCAGCCCCATGGACAGGGGGCTTGAAAAACTGTTTTTT
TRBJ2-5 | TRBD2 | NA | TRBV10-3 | CAISPGLAGATETQYF | TGTGCCATCAGTCCGGGACTAGCGGGAGCCACGGAGACCCAGTACTTC
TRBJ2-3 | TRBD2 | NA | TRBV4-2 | CASSQSGWTSGRASTDTQYF | TGTGCCAGCAGCCAATCCGGCTGGACTAGCGGGAGGGCTAGCACAGATACGCAGTATTTT
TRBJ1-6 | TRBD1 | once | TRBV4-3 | CASSQVATGQNPLHF | TGCGCCAGCAGCCAAGTGGCGACAGGGCAAAATCCCCTCCACTTT
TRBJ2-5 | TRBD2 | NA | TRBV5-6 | CASSLTGGGETQYF | TGTGCCAGCAGCTTAACGGGAGGGGGAGAGACCCAGTACTTC
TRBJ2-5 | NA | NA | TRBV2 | CASSEESGGWETQYF | TGTGCCAGCAGTGAAGAAAGTGGGGGCTGGGAGACCCAGTACTTC
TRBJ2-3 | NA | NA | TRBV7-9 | CASTTLGPDTQYF | TGTGCCAGCACCACTTTGGGGCCAGATACGCAGTATTTT
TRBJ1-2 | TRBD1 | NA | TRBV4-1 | CASSQPRTGRAAGYTF | TGCGCCAGCAGCCAACCCCGGACAGGAAGGGCGGCTGGCTACACCTTC
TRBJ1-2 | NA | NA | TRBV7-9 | CASSPSRGLEGGYTF | TGTGCCAGCAGCCCATCGCGGGGGCTGGAGGGTGGCTACACCTTC
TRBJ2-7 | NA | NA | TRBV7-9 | CASSPRVQGTSYEQYF | TGTGCCAGCAGCCCTAGGGTCCAGGGAACCTCCTACGAGCAGTACTTC
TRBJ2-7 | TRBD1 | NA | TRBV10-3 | CAIRDRGDSYEQYF | TGTGCCATCAGGGACAGGGGGGACTCCTACGAGCAGTACTTC
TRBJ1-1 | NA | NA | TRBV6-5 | CASSYERWTEAFF | TGTGCCAGCAGTTACGAGCGTTGGACTGAAGCTTTCTTT
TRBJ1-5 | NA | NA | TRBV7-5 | CVRSATGFGAQHF | TGTGTCAGAAGCGCGACAGGCTTTGGAGCCCAGCATTTT
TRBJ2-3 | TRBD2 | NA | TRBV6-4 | CASSPGTSGTDTQYF | TGTGCCAGCAGCCCCGGGACTAGCGGCACAGATACGCAGTATTTT
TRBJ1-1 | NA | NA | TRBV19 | CASSTPGRADTEAFF | TGTGCCAGTAGTACCCCGGGCAGGGCGGACACTGAAGCTTTCTTT
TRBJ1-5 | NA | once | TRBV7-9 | CASSQGYQPQHF | TGTGCCAGCAGCCAGGGTTATCAGCCCCAGCATTTT
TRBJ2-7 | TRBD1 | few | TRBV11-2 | CASSGYRDRSSYEQYF | TGTGCCAGCAGCGGATACCGGGACAGAAGCTCCTACGAGCAGTACTTC
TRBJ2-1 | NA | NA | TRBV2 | CASSQRVQVSNEQFF | TGTGCCAGCAGCCAGCGGGTACAAGTTTCCAATGAGCAGTTCTTC
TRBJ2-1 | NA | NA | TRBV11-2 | CASTSPGLAYNEQFF | TGTGCCAGCACCTCCCCGGGACTCGCCTACAATGAGCAGTTCTTC
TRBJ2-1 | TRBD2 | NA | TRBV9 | CASSISGSFGEQFF | TGTGCCAGCAGCATCAGCGGGAGTTTTGGTGAGCAGTTCTTC
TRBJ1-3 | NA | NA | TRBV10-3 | CAISESRGNTIYF | TGTGCCATCAGTGAGTCCCGAGGCAACACCATATATTTT
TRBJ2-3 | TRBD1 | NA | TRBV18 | CASSSLPSQGDTQYF | TGTGCCAGCTCATCGCTACCCTCACAGGGGGATACGCAGTATTTT
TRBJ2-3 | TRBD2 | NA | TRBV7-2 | CASSLAGGSDTQYF | TGTGCCAGCAGCTTAGCGGGGGGGTCAGATACGCAGTATTTT
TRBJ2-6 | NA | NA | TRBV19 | CASCSSRFTTEAGANVLTF | TGTGCCAGTTGTAGCAGTCGTTTCACGACGGAGGCTGGGGCCAACGTCCTGACTTTC
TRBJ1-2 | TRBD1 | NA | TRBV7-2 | CASSLIGDSYGYTF | TGTGCCAGCAGCTTAATCGGGGACAGCTATGGCTACACCTTC
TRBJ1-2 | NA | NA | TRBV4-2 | CASSPGDSGTAAGSGYTF | TGTGCCAGCAGCCCGGGGGATTCCGGGACGGCGGCCGGGAGTGGCTACACCTTC
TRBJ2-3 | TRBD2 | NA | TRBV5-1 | CASSRSGGAADTQYF | TGCGCCAGCAGCCGGAGCGGGGGGGCGGCAGATACGCAGTATTTT
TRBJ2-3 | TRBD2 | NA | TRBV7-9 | CASSLFLAGVLDTQYF | TGTGCCAGCAGCTTATTCCTAGCGGGAGTTTTAGATACGCAGTATTTT